The 22 T cell receptor beta chains below come from one sample, sequenced in a study of blood T cell repertoires in COVID-19. TCRdb's table, derived via immunoSEQ multiplex PCR, lists solely in-frame clones and lacks some. The repertoire holds about 180,000 clones, with around 89% as singletons. Sequenced: peripheral blood. These receptors were collected from a man between 18 and 35 years old who had recovered from COVID-19.

CDR3 DNA: TGTGCCAGCAGCGCCGACAGGGTGGGATCCTACGAGCAGTACTTC. Its protein product is CASSADRVGSYEQYF. The chain links TRBV11-2 to TRBJ2-7; 7 nucleotides line up with TRBD1. The V gene's germline CDR1 is SGHAT and CDR2 FQNNGV. This CDR3 is built from 15 residues. V lost 5 bases, J lost 1 base, and 8 bases stayed unmatched. Based on the CDR3 plus reference TRBV11-2 and TRBJ2-7, the full variable domain is EAGVAQSPRYKIIEKRQSVAFWCNPISGHATLYWYQQILGQGPKLLIQFQNNGVVDDSQLPKDRFSAERLKGVDSTLKIQPAKLEDSAVYLCASSADRVGSYEQYFGPGTRLTVT.

This chain links TRBV5-6 with TRBJ1-1; D not certain. The CDR3 has 13 residues. Trimming stripped 0 bases from V and 4 bases from J, with 7 bases between. CDR1 SGHDT and CDR2 YYEEEE come from the germline V gene. In nucleotides, the CDR3 is TGTGCCAGCAGCTTGGGACTGGCCACTGAAGCTTTCTTT. Its protein product is CASSLGLATEAFF.

This CDR3 is CASSQDSGWGQPQHF. The CDR3 nucleotides are TGCGCCAGCAGCCAAGATTCAGGGTGGGGTCAGCCCCAGCATTTT. The rearrangement joins TRBV4-3 to TRBJ1-5; tentative D call: TRBD1 (5 bases). Looked up from germline, CDR1 is LGHNA and CDR2 is YSLEER. V dropped 0 bases and J dropped 6 bases, with 12 bases sitting between them. The CDR3 has 15 amino acids.

This clone was observed a single time. The CDR3 spells CASSQGGELGYNEQFF. In nucleotides, the CDR3 is TGCGCCAGCAGCCAAGGCGGAGAACTCGGATACAATGAGCAGTTCTTC. The chain uses TRBV4-3 and TRBJ2-1; no clear D gene. Trimming took 1 base from V and 4 from J, leaving 14 bases between them. The CDR3 runs to 16 residues. Germline lookup yields CDR1 LGHNA and CDR2 YSLEER.

This clone has more than one count but fewer than ten. The gene calls are TRBV5-6 and TRBJ1-1; 10 positions match TRBD1. Trimming at V came to 4 bases and at J to 5 bases, leaving 8 bases not matched to a gene. The length of the CDR3 is 15 residues. Germline V gives CDR1 SGHDT, CDR2 YYEEEE. CDR3 sequence reads: CASSSPGTGETEAFF. Here the CDR3 DNA reads TGTGCCAGCAGCAGCCCGGGGACAGGGGAAACTGAAGCTTTCTTT.

CDR3 sequence (DNA): TGTGCCACCACCGGGACAGGGGGCAGTGCCGGGGAGCTGTTTTTT. Protein sequence: CATTGTGGSAGELFF. The chain uses TRBV10-3 and TRBJ2-2, with TRBD1 matching 12 bases. Germline loops: CDR1 ENHRY, CDR2 SYGVKD. The CDR3 has 15 residues. With 10 bases clipped from V and 6 bases from J, the junction kept 9 bases outside the gene matches.

The chain uses TRBV6-5 and TRBJ2-7; D is unclear. CDR3 size: 13 residues. V lost 7 bases and J lost 3, with 13 bases in between. Germline V CDR1 and CDR2: MNHEY, SVGAGI. CDR3 bases: TGTGCCAGCACAAATACGGAGATCTACGAGCAGTACTTC. Its protein is CASTNTEIYEQYF.

The chain employs TRBV7-6 and TRBJ2-1; no reliable D call. This CDR3 contains 12 residues. Trimming stripped 7 bases from V and 9 bases from J, with 13 bases between. Germline CDR1 and CDR2: SGHVS and FNYEAQ. As DNA, the CDR3 is TGTGCCAGCACCGCGCTTTCCGGTGAGCAGTTCTTC. Protein: CASTALSGEQFF.

V and J are TRBV28 and TRBJ1-6; 11 positions agree with TRBD1. Germline CDR1 reads MDHEN; CDR2 reads SYDVKM. J was trimmed by 5 bases and V by 5 bases; bases with no gene match: 8. The CDR3 covers 17 residues. In nucleotides, the CDR3 is TGTGCCAGCAGTGCGCCGGGACAGGGGGGAAATAATTCACCCCTCCACTTT. Its translation: CASSAPGQGGNNSPLHF.

The chain employs TRBV27 and TRBJ2-6, with TRBD2 matching over 12 bases. V dropped 5 bases and J dropped 0; count of bases not matched to a gene: 2. The CDR3 has 17 amino acids. Germline V lookup: CDR1 MNHEY, CDR2 SMNVEV (reference sequence). The CDR3 loop reads CASSTTSGGSGANVLTF. The DNA of the CDR3 is TGTGCCAGCAGTACGACTAGCGGGGGCTCTGGGGCCAACGTCCTGACTTTC.

The chain combines TRBV28 with TRBJ1-2; 7 bases agree with TRBD1. V was clipped by 4 bases and J by 2 bases; unmatched bases: 7. Germline V CDR1 and CDR2: MDHEN, SYDVKM. CDR3 length equals 15 residues. The CDR3 nucleotides read TGTGCCAGCAGTTCCCCAGGGGGTCAAAACTATGGCTACACCTTC. Protein: CASSSPGGQNYGYTF.

V usage is TRBV19 and J usage is TRBJ1-2; TRBD1 matches 10 bases. Germline assignment: CDR1 LNHDA and CDR2 SQIVND (reference sequence). The CDR3 sequence is 13 residues long. Trimming took 7 bases from V and 5 from J; bases not matched to a gene: 4. Here the CDR3 reads CASTRDRGYGYTF. Written as DNA, the CDR3 is TGTGCCAGTACCCGGGACAGGGGTTATGGCTACACCTTC. Using reference TRBV19 and TRBJ1-2 for the parts outside the CDR3, the full variable domain is DGGITQSPKYLFRKEGQNVTLSCEQNLNHDAMYWYRQDPGQGLRLIYYSQIVNDFQKGDIAEGYSVSREKKESFPLTVTSAQKNPTAFYLCASTRDRGYGYTFGSGTRLTVV.

The chain links TRBV5-1 to TRBJ1-2; TRBD1 might be the D (5 bases). The V gene's germline CDR1 is SGHRS and CDR2 YFSETQ. The length of the CDR3 is 13 residues. Trimming pared 2 bases from V and 2 bases from J, leaving 7 bases between. CDR3 region: CASSFDSNYGYTF. The CDR3 nucleotides are TGCGCCAGCAGCTTCGACAGCAACTATGGCTACACCTTC.

This clone was picked up a small number of times. The chain carries TRBV7-2 and TRBJ1-5; D call uncertain. The V gene lost 0 bases and the J gene lost 4 bases, with 7 bases spanning the gap. The CDR3 has 14 amino acids. Looked up from germline, CDR1 is SGHTA and CDR2 is FQGNSA. The DNA of the CDR3 is TGTGCCAGCAGCTTAGCCTCGGGAAATCAGCCCCAGCATTTT. Protein product: CASSLASGNQPQHF.

The chain combines TRBV20-1 with TRBJ2-7; D unresolved. V dropped 6 bases and J dropped 3 bases, with 6 bases sitting between them. CDR3 length equals 10 residues. Germline lookup yields CDR1 DFQATT and CDR2 SNEGSKA (reference sequence). CDR3 DNA: TGCAGTGCCGTTAACTACGAGCAGTACTTC. Protein sequence: CSAVNYEQYF.

This rearrangement joins TRBV7-3 to TRBJ1-1; possible D gene TRBD1, 5 bases. The CDR3 is made up of 14 amino acids. V was trimmed by 0 bases and J by 5 bases, leaving 10 bases between them. Germline CDR1 SGHTA, CDR2 FQGTGA. The CDR3 protein is CASSLTAGGTEAFF. Written as DNA, the CDR3 is TGTGCCAGCAGCTTAACGGCGGGGGGAACTGAAGCTTTCTTT.

J is TRBJ2-1 and V is TRBV2; no firm D call. CDR1 SNHLY and CDR2 FYNNEI come from the germline V gene. V gave up 7 bases and J gave up 2 bases, with 12 bases separating them. The CDR3 contains 14 residues. The CDR3 DNA follows: TGTGCCAGCAAGACGCTAGTTACCTACAATGAGCAGTTCTTC. As protein: CASKTLVTYNEQFF.

The CDR3 sequence: CASSEWGSGFATGELFF. CDR3 nucleotides: TGTGCCAGCAGTGAATGGGGTAGCGGGTTTGCCACCGGGGAGCTGTTTTTT. V is TRBV6-1 and J is TRBJ2-2, with 7 bases lining up with TRBD2. The V and J ends lost 2 bases and 4 bases, in that order; junction bases with no gene match: 10. Germline values: CDR1 MNHNS, CDR2 SASEGT. This CDR3 has 17 amino acids.

This clone has only a few counts. This chain links TRBV6-4 with TRBJ2-1; D is ambiguous. Trimming stripped 2 bases from V and 0 bases from J, with 8 bases between. Per germline, CDR1 MRHNA and CDR2 SNTAGT. The length of the CDR3 is 15 residues. As DNA, the CDR3 is TGTGCCAGCAGTGACGAGGAGAGCTCCTACAATGAGCAGTTCTTC. Encoded protein: CASSDEESSYNEQFF.

The chain uses TRBV2 and TRBJ1-4, with D perhaps TRBD1 (5 bases). The germline gives CDR1 SNHLY, CDR2 FYNNEI. V lost 6 bases to trimming and J lost 6 bases, with 14 bases between them. This CDR3 region has 14 residues. CDR3 sequence: CASRNRQEHEKLFF. The DNA for the CDR3 is TGTGCCAGCAGGAACAGGCAGGAGCATGAAAAACTGTTTTTT. The full variable domain, in which reference TRBV2 and TRBJ1-4 provide the parts outside the CDR3, is EPEVTQTPSHQVTQMGQEVILRCVPISNHLYFYWYRQILGQKVEFLVSFYNNEISEKSEIFDDQFSVERPDGSNFTLKIRSTKLEDSAMYFCASRNRQEHEKLFFGSGTQLSVL.

This sequence joins TRBV27 and TRBJ2-3; maybe TRBD2 (5 bases). Looked up from germline, CDR1 is MNHEY and CDR2 is SMNVEV (reference sequence). Trimming left V 8 bases short and J 2 bases short, with 11 bases between. The CDR3 extends over 13 amino acids. CDR3 sequence reads: CASGSGFTDTQYF. The CDR3 coding sequence is TGTGCCAGCGGAAGCGGATTCACAGATACGCAGTATTTT.

This chain uses TRBV3-1 (or the pseudogene TRBV3-2) with TRBJ1-2; 7 bases map to TRBD1. Germline values: CDR1 LGHDT, CDR2 YNNKEL (reference sequence). V shed 1 base and J 8 bases; nucleotides not matched to a gene: 7. This CDR3 comprises 14 residues. The CDR3 DNA reads TGTGCCAGCAGCCAAGGTAGGACAGGCAGCGGCTACACCTTC. Its protein is CASSQGRTGSGYTF.